A single sample is the source of the 20 T cell receptor beta chains below, sequenced in a study of Graves' ophthalmopathy and Graves' hyperthyroidism. Scientists amplified the TCR beta CDR3 regions from RNA transcripts. HTBI-primed RT-PCR formed the first round, and a multiplex PCR formed the second. Via MiXCR, TCRdb re-called the multiplex PCR reads, giving one row per CDR3 protein. The sample includes 200,000 to 250,000 distinct CDR3 sequences, 20% to 25% of them seen just once. Sequenced material: peripheral blood. The receptors here all came from a woman between 50 and 59 years old with Graves' ophthalmopathy.

The rearrangement joins TRBV15 to TRBJ2-5; D is unclear. V lost 0 bases and J 0 bases, leaving 8 bases between the germline ends. This CDR3 contains 15 residues. The V gene's germline CDR1 is LNHNV and CDR2 YYDKDF (reference sequence). The CDR3 DNA is TGTGCCACCAGCAGAGATAAAAGGCACCAAGAGACCCAGTACTTC. It yields the protein CATSRDKRHQETQYF.

This clonotype came up many times. The CDR3 nucleotides read TGTGCCAGCAGTTACTCGGATGGGGTCGGGACTAGCGGGGAAGAGACCCAGTACTTC. Protein product: CASSYSDGVGTSGEETQYF. V is TRBV6-2 or TRBV6-3 and J is TRBJ2-5; 13 nucleotides line up with TRBD2. The CDR3 runs to 19 residues. With V trimmed by 0 bases and J by 3 bases, 10 bases remained unmatched. The V gene's germline CDR1 is MNHEY and CDR2 SVGEGT.

This clonotype was counted many times. The rearrangement joins TRBV6-2 or TRBV6-3 to TRBJ2-7; D not certain. The CDR3 has 12 residues. Germline CDR1 reads MNHEY; CDR2 reads SVGEGT. V was trimmed by 6 bases and J by 3 bases, leaving 9 bases between them. The chain's CDR3 is CASRSDGYEQYF. The CDR3 coding sequence is TGTGCCAGCAGATCGGACGGCTACGAGCAGTACTTC.

In this sample, this clonotype turned up many times. The rearrangement links TRBV7-2 to TRBJ2-7, with D unclear. From germline, CDR1 is SGHTA and CDR2 FQGNSA. With 5 bases removed from V and 7 bases from J, the gap between germline ends came to 12 bases. The CDR3 has 12 amino acids. The CDR3 here is CASSHPVGEQYF. CDR3 sequence (DNA): TGTGCCAGCAGCCATCCCGTGGGTGAGCAGTACTTC.

This clonotype occurred many times. This rearrangement joins TRBV20-1 to TRBJ2-7; 10 nucleotides match TRBD2. The CDR3 loop spans 16 amino acids. The germline V gene has CDR1 DFQATT and CDR2 SNEGSKA (reference sequence). V lost 0 bases and J lost 2; bases outside the gene matches: 7. CDR3 loop: CSARDGRGLATYEQYF. For the CDR3, the DNA is TGCAGTGCTAGAGATGGGAGGGGACTAGCGACCTACGAGCAGTACTTC.

In its sample, this clonotype was seen many times. This chain uses TRBV24-1 with TRBJ2-5; 8 bases map to TRBD2. The CDR3 runs 16 residues. Germline CDR1 KGHDR, CDR2 SFDVKD. J gave up 1 base and V 4 bases, and 7 bases lay outside the gene matches. The CDR3, as DNA: TGTGCCACCAGTGACCGAGGGGCGGGAGGCCAAGAGACCCAGTACTTC. This translates into CATSDRGAGGQETQYF.

J is TRBJ1-1 and V is TRBV18; possibly TRBD1 for D (5 bases). CDR3 length equals 14 residues. Between the trimmed V and J ends, which lost 6 bases and 3 bases, there was a span of 14 bases. The germline CDR1 and CDR2 sequences are KGHSH and LQKENI. CDR3 DNA sequence: TGTGCCAGCTCCAACAATCCGGGGGACACTGAAGCTTTCTTT. Its translation: CASSNNPGDTEAFF.

The table lists this clonotype with many counts. The chain employs TRBV6-5 and TRBJ2-7; 9 bases line up with TRBD1. Germline V gene sequence: CDR1 MNHEY, CDR2 SVGAGI. This CDR3 contains 16 residues. After removal of 6 bases from V and 3 bases from J, the junction contained 12 bases not matched to a gene. As DNA, the CDR3 is TGTGCCAGCAGCCTTGAGGGGAGGGACAGGGTCTACGAGCAGTACTTC. It is translated as CASSLEGRDRVYEQYF.

J is TRBJ2-5 and V is TRBV9, with a weak D call TRBD1 (5 bases). In germline, CDR1 is SGDLS, CDR2 YYNGEE. Trimming pared 4 bases from V and 2 bases from J, leaving 12 bases between. This CDR3 spans 14 amino acids. CDR3 DNA: TGTGCCAGCAGCACTTCAGGGTTACAAGAGACCCAGTACTTC. Its protein product is CASSTSGLQETQYF.

This clonotype has ten or more counts. The V call is TRBV27, the J call TRBJ2-7; TRBD2 matches 10 bases. The CDR3 consists of 15 residues. With 4 bases clipped from V and 4 bases from J, the junction kept 7 bases outside the gene matches. CDR1 MNHEY and CDR2 SMNVEV come from the germline V gene (reference sequence). CDR3 bases: TGTGCCAGCAGTTCTCGAGCGGGAGGGCCTTACGAGCAGTACTTC. This sequence encodes CASSSRAGGPYEQYF.

This chain links TRBV12-3 or TRBV12-4 with TRBJ2-5; TRBD2 might be the D (6 bases). V shed 6 bases and J shed 7 bases, with 24 bases lying between them. The CDR3 consists of 16 residues. The CDR3 region has the DNA TGTGCCAGCAGCGCAGGACTGGGAGCGGGTTTTCTGACCCAGTACTTC. Translated, it gives CASSAGLGAGFLTQYF.

This clonotype was counted between two and nine times. This sequence may be a read error, since a much larger clone differs from it by one base. A read error is likely, as this CDR3 ends without the conserved phenylalanine or tryptophan. The chain is built from TRBV24-1 and TRBJ1-2; 7 nucleotides line up with TRBD1. Germline CDR1 KGHDR, CDR2 SFDVKD. The length of the CDR3 is 15 residues. V lost 4 bases, J lost 4 bases, and 8 bases stayed unmatched. As DNA, the CDR3 is TGTGCCACCAGTGACCCCGGGACAGCAATCTATGGCTACACCCTC. Its translation is CATSDPGTAIYGYTL.

The chain joins TRBV6-4 to TRBJ1-1; D remains ambiguous. Germline loops: CDR1 MRHNA, CDR2 SNTAGT. The CDR3 has 11 amino acids. With 7 bases removed from V and 7 bases from J, the gap between germline ends came to 10 bases. CDR3 loop: CASTPVGEAFF. CDR3 coding DNA: TGTGCCAGCACCCCGGTCGGTGAAGCTTTCTTT.

This clonotype appeared many times. The chain is built from TRBV20-1 and TRBJ1-2, with D hard to call. V lost 0 bases, J lost 4 bases, and 12 bases lay in between. Looked up from germline, CDR1 is DFQATT and CDR2 is SNEGSKA (reference sequence). The CDR3 consists of 14 residues. CDR3 DNA: TGCAGTGCTAGAGAGCCGGAAGGCCGCTATGGCTACACCTTC. Residues: CSAREPEGRYGYTF.

The gene calls are TRBV5-6 and TRBJ2-5, with D perhaps TRBD2 (5 bases). Per germline, CDR1 SGHDT and CDR2 YYEEEE. This CDR3 is 17 amino acids long. Trimming removed 4 bases from V and 0 bases from J, with 19 bases in between. The CDR3 loop is CASSAKPAATNQETQYF. As DNA, the CDR3 is TGTGCCAGCAGCGCCAAACCAGCGGCGACGAACCAAGAGACCCAGTACTTC.

This clonotype has at least ten counts. The chain carries TRBV6-5 and TRBJ2-4; D possibly corresponds to TRBD2 (6 bases). Trimming removed 0 bases from V and 0 bases from J, with 9 bases in between. This CDR3 is 16 amino acids long. Germline CDR1 reads MNHEY; CDR2 reads SVGAGI. CDR3 in DNA: TGTGCCAGCAGTTACTCCCCGGGACTAGCCAAAAACATTCAGTACTTC. Encoded protein: CASSYSPGLAKNIQYF.

Ten or more counts support this clonotype. V gene TRBV11-1 combines with J gene TRBJ1-1; TRBD1 agrees at 9 bases. V gave up 5 bases and J gave up 6 bases; unmatched junction bases: 13. There are 16 residues in the CDR3. The germline CDR1 and CDR2 sequences are SGHAT and FQDESV (reference sequence). CDR3 nucleotides: TGTGCCAGCAGCCCGGAGGGGGACAGGGCGTTCGCTGAAGCTTTCTTT. Translated: CASSPEGDRAFAEAFF.

This clonotype was counted ten times or more. The rearrangement uses TRBV6-1 and TRBJ2-7, with 11 positions matching TRBD2. The CDR3 sequence is 16 residues long. The V gene's germline CDR1 is MNHNS and CDR2 SASEGT. V was pared by 6 bases and J by 5 bases, with 12 bases of the junction left unmatched. The CDR3 nucleotides are TGTGCCAGCAGGAAAGGGGGGTCTAGCGGGAGGAACGAGCAGTACTTC. Encoded protein: CASRKGGSSGRNEQYF.

This clonotype was found many times. V usage is TRBV19 and J usage is TRBJ2-5, with 8 positions matching TRBD1. The V gene end was trimmed by 5 bases and the J gene end by 5 bases; junction bases not matched to a gene: 4. This CDR3 comprises 13 residues. The germline gives CDR1 LNHDA, CDR2 SQIVND (reference sequence). The CDR3 protein is CASSSYRGETQYF. The CDR3 region has the DNA TGTGCCAGTAGTTCTTACAGGGGGGAGACCCAGTACTTC.

V usage is TRBV3-1 and J usage is TRBJ2-1, with D unclear. This CDR3 contains 12 residues. Trimming cost V 3 bases and J 9 bases, with 9 bases left between them. Per the germline V gene, CDR1 is LGHDT and CDR2 is YNNKEL (reference sequence). The CDR3 here is CASSQGWVEQFF. In nucleotides, the CDR3 is TGTGCCAGCAGCCAGGGTTGGGTTGAGCAGTTCTTC.